The clone carrying this T cell receptor (beta chain) was seen a few times. The data derive from a study of T cell changes during pregnancy in multiple sclerosis. Produced via immunoSEQ multiplex PCR; TCRdb's table is partial and in-frame only. In the table there are some 60,000 clones, 90% of which are singletons. The origin of this receptor is a female donor in good health, enrolled as a control in a pregnancy study. Material: peripheral blood, obtained in the first trimester of pregnancy.

The CDR3 is CASSLQGDEQFF. The CDR3 bases are TGTGCCAGCAGCTTACAGGGGGATGAGCAGTTCTTC. The chain combines TRBV5-4 with TRBJ2-1; 8 bases are shared with TRBD1. V shed 2 bases and J 8 bases; nucleotides not matched to a gene: 0. Germline assignment: CDR1 SGHNT and CDR2 YYREEE (reference sequence). CDR3 length: 12 amino acids.